The 5 T cell receptor beta chains presented below share a single source sample, sequenced in a study of regulatory T cells in long-lasting Graves disease. Time point denoted: newly diagnosed GD, antithyroid drugs for less than 3 months. PBMC-extracted RNA yielded the TCR library. In building TCR beta libraries, iRepertoire HTBI primers were used together with Arm-PCR of CDR3 regions. TCRdb reprocessed the multiplex PCR reads with MiXCR, giving one entry per CDR3 protein. The top ten hold around 13% of the sample, which has 550,000 to 700,000 distinct CDR3 sequences, roughly a sixth seen once. These data were also reused for a study on T cells in Graves' hyperthyroidism and ophthalmopathy.

Sequenced material: peripheral blood mononuclear cells (PBMCs), taken at new diagnosis, from a patient treated with antithyroid drugs. All receptors come from a man in his late teens or twenties with Graves disease.

This rearrangement joins TRBV7-2 to TRBJ1-2; 7 bases match TRBD1. The germline gives CDR1 SGHTA, CDR2 FQGNSA. The CDR3 runs 17 residues. Trimming removed 1 base from V and 5 bases from J; junction bases left unmatched: 13. The CDR3 here is CASSLDGTGALSYGYTF. CDR3 bases: TGTGCCAGCAGCTTAGATGGCACAGGGGCCTTGTCTTATGGCTACACCTTC.

This clonotype was counted a few times. This chain's CDR3 is CATSRGVRADEQFF. The CDR3 DNA reads as TGTGCCACCAGCAGAGGGGTAAGGGCCGATGAGCAGTTCTTC. The chain combines TRBV15 with TRBJ2-1; D remains ambiguous. The CDR3 consists of 14 residues. The ends were cut back, 1 base at V and 8 bases at J, with 12 bases in the middle. Germline V gives CDR1 LNHNV, CDR2 YYDKDF (reference sequence).

This clonotype was seen repeatedly, ten times or more. This chain connects TRBV28 to TRBJ1-2; unclear D gene. Per germline, CDR1 MDHEN and CDR2 SYDVKM. The V and J ends lost 10 bases and 4 bases respectively, with 19 bases between them. The CDR3 loop spans 14 amino acids. The DNA of the CDR3 is TGTGCCACCGAGGCCCTGACGGAGCTCTATGGCTACACCTTC. The encoded protein is CATEALTELYGYTF.

This clonotype occurred a few times. The chain employs TRBV28 and TRBJ2-5, with D possibly TRBD1 on 6 matching bases. This CDR3 spans 15 amino acids. Trimming left V 6 bases short and J 5 bases short, with 19 bases between. Germline V gives CDR1 MDHEN, CDR2 SYDVKM. The CDR3: CASRGGRRNWETQYF. CDR3 in DNA: TGTGCCAGCAGAGGGGGACGCAGGAACTGGGAGACCCAGTACTTC.

The rearrangement links TRBV12-3 or TRBV12-4 to TRBJ2-2; 11 nucleotides line up with TRBD2. The CDR3 is made up of 18 amino acids. V was pared by 5 bases and J by 5 bases, with 13 bases of the junction left unmatched. CDR3 sequence reads: CASSHRAEWTSGTGELFF. Here the CDR3 DNA reads TGTGCCAGCAGTCACAGAGCCGAATGGACTAGCGGGACCGGGGAGCTGTTTTTT.